These T cell receptor beta chains were read from a single sample in a study of T-cell reconstitution after alpha-beta-depleted transplantation in children. One entry per CDR3 protein, called by TCRdb with MiXCR from the PCR reads. The sample records 600,000 to 700,000 distinct CDR3 sequences, 16% being singletons. The sequencing here drew on PBMCs from the stem cell graft donor, taken from the stem cell graft. These receptors all come from a human donor who donated a stem cell graft to a child with acute myeloid leukemia. The CDR3 runs from the conserved cysteine through the conserved F or W. D genes are given only for firm matches. Where a row states a size, it is once, few, many or the class of an expanded clone; other rows omit it.

V gene,D gene,J gene,clone size,CDR3 protein,CDR3 DNA
TRBV15,NA,TRBJ2-1,many,CATSRDKGYNEQFF,TGTGCCACCAGCAGAGATAAGGGTTACAATGAGCAGTTCTTC
TRBV19,NA,TRBJ2-1,NA,CASSTASLNEQFF,TGTGCCAGTAGTACGGCTAGCTTGAATGAGCAGTTCTTC
TRBV20-1,TRBD2,TRBJ2-1,many,CSATLAGVEQFF,TGCAGTGCCACACTAGCGGGGGTTGAGCAGTTCTTC
TRBV5-1,NA,TRBJ1-2,many,CASSLLRDGYTF,TGCGCCAGCAGCTTACTGCGAGATGGCTACACCTTC
TRBV30,NA,TRBJ1-3,NA,CAWSRDSGNTIYF,TGTGCCTGGAGTAGGGACTCTGGAAACACCATATATTTT
TRBV7-8,TRBD1,TRBJ1-1,few,CASSLKRGTAATEAFF,TGTGCCAGCAGCTTAAAGAGGGGGACAGCGGCCACTGAAGCTTTCTTT
TRBV4-3,NA,TRBJ2-1,few,CASSQGKPLEQFF,TGCGCCAGCAGCCAAGGAAAACCTCTTGAGCAGTTCTTC
TRBV6-5,NA,TRBJ2-7,few,CASSYSRTVVAYEQYF,TGTGCCAGCAGTTACTCGAGGACAGTAGTCGCCTACGAGCAGTACTTC
TRBV11-2,NA,TRBJ1-5,few,CASSGVRGRRNQPQHF,TGTGCCAGCAGCGGGGTAAGGGGTAGGCGCAATCAGCCCCAGCATTTT
TRBV9,TRBD1,TRBJ1-5,few,CASSEDREGQPQHF,TGTGCCAGCAGCGAAGACAGGGAAGGGCAGCCCCAGCATTTT
TRBV29-1,NA,TRBJ2-5,many,CSVRDSEGGETQYF,TGCAGCGTTCGGGACTCCGAGGGTGGAGAGACCCAGTACTTC
TRBV27,NA,TRBJ2-3,few,CASRPGPLKRIHTQYF,TGTGCCAGCAGACCCGGACCACTCAAAAGAATACATACGCAGTATTTT
TRBV10-2,NA,TRBJ1-6,few,CASSESNRVSSYNSPLHF,TGCGCCAGCAGTGAGTCGAATCGGGTCAGCTCCTATAATTCACCCCTCCACTTT
TRBV24-1,NA,TRBJ2-3,many,CAAMGGATDTQYF,TGTGCCGCGATGGGGGGGGCCACAGATACGCAGTATTTT
TRBV12-3/TRBV12-4,NA,TRBJ1-5,many,CASSSGQSNQPQHF,TGTGCCAGCAGTTCGGGACAAAGCAATCAGCCCCAGCATTTT
TRBV12-3/TRBV12-4,NA,TRBJ2-7,NA,CASSWGSGYSYEQYF,TGTGCCAGCAGTTGGGGTAGCGGTTACTCCTACGAGCAGTACTTC
TRBV7-6,NA,TRBJ2-1,many,CASSFGAAEQFF,TGTGCCAGCAGCTTTGGTGCGGCTGAGCAGTTCTTC
TRBV20-1,TRBD1,TRBJ1-1,many,CSAWTGPNTEAFF,TGCAGTGCTTGGACAGGACCGAACACTGAAGCTTTCTTT
TRBV11-2,NA,TRBJ2-2,NA,CASNEGGWTGELFF,TGTGCCAGCAACGAGGGGGGCTGGACCGGGGAGCTGTTTTTT
TRBV29-1,NA,TRBJ1-1,few,CSVDQGGVMNTEAFF,TGCAGCGTTGACCAGGGCGGGGTAATGAACACTGAAGCTTTCTTT
TRBV12-3/TRBV12-4,TRBD2,TRBJ2-2,NA,CASSPAGVMNTGELFF,TGTGCCAGCAGTCCCGCGGGGGTGATGAACACCGGGGAGCTGTTTTTT
TRBV28,NA,TRBJ1-1,NA,CASSSAGSWGNTEAFF,TGTGCCAGCAGTTCCGCGGGATCTTGGGGGAACACTGAAGCTTTCTTT
TRBV12-3/TRBV12-4,NA,TRBJ1-1,NA,CASSRDLNTEDFF,TGTGCCAGCAGCAGGGATTTGAACACTGAAGATTTCTTT
TRBV5-6,TRBD1,TRBJ1-5,many,CASSRDRVNQPQHF,TGTGCCAGCAGCCGGGACAGGGTCAATCAGCCCCAGCATTTT
TRBV5-5,NA,TRBJ2-3,many,CASSSRGGAPDTQYF,TGTGCCAGCAGCTCCAGGGGGGGGGCCCCTGATACGCAGTATTTT
TRBV5-5,TRBD1,TRBJ1-1,many,CASSPGDRLNTEAFF,TGTGCCAGCAGCCCAGGGGACAGATTGAACACTGAAGCTTTCTTT
TRBV9,TRBD2,TRBJ2-5,many,CASSEQLAGEETQYF,TGTGCCAGCAGCGAACAGCTAGCGGGGGAAGAGACCCAGTACTTC
TRBV5-1,NA,TRBJ2-1,many,CATLSPYNEQFF,TGCGCCACCCTTAGTCCCTACAATGAGCAGTTCTTC